Shown below are 25 T cell receptor beta chains from a single sample sequenced in a study of blood T cell repertoires in COVID-19. Using immunoSEQ multiplex PCR, the repertoire was profiled, and TCRdb retains in-frame clones only, with some absent. The data hold roughly 270,000 clones, with 85% observed a single time. The sequencing sample was made of PBMCs or T cells enriched from blood (not recorded which). The receptors here all came from a woman in her 50s who had recovered from COVID-19.

The chain combines TRBV5-1 with TRBJ1-1, with D possibly matching TRBD1 (5 bases). Deletions cut 4 bases from V and 8 bases from J, with 15 bases between. Germline V gene sequence: CDR1 SGHRS, CDR2 YFSETQ. The CDR3 is 13 amino acids. CDR3 sequence reads: CASSVDKWGEAFF. In nucleotides, the CDR3 is TGCGCCAGCAGCGTGGATAAATGGGGCGAAGCTTTCTTT.

The J gene is TRBJ1-4, the V gene TRBV12-3 or TRBV12-4, with D possibly TRBD1 on 6 matching bases. The CDR3 has 13 amino acids. V lost 3 bases and J lost 7, with 9 bases in between. The CDR3 region is CASSLAGVEKLFF. For the CDR3, the DNA is TGTGCCAGCAGTTTGGCAGGGGTTGAAAAACTGTTTTTT.

This rearrangement joins TRBV27 to TRBJ1-6; possibly TRBD1 for D (5 bases). Trimming shortened V by 6 bases and J by 4 bases, and 10 bases separated the two germline ends. The V gene's germline CDR1 is MNHEY and CDR2 SMNVEV (reference sequence). The CDR3 has 14 residues. CDR3 sequence: CASRKGQYNSPLHF. DNA of the CDR3: TGTGCCAGCAGGAAAGGACAATATAATTCACCCCTCCACTTT.

A note on this clone: A junction boundary mismatches the germline segment, possibly from a read error. V and J are TRBV3-1 (or the pseudogene TRBV3-2) and TRBJ2-2; the D is unclear. The CDR3 extends over 15 amino acids. Germline values: CDR1 LGHDT, CDR2 YNNKEL (reference sequence). CDR3 region: CASTTLQANTGELFF. DNA for the CDR3: TGTGCCAGCACCACTCTCCAGGCGAATACCGGGGAGCTGTTTTTT.

V usage is TRBV18 and J usage is TRBJ1-3; TRBD1 might be the D (5 bases). V lost 0 bases to trimming and J lost 3 bases, with 15 bases between them. Germline V gene data show CDR1 as KGHSH and CDR2 as LQKENI. The CDR3 runs to 17 residues. The CDR3 nucleotides read TGTGCCAGCTCACCACCGGGGCAGGTTTCGTTTGGAAACACCATATATTTT. Its translation is CASSPPGQVSFGNTIYF.

A single count supports this clone. This sequence joins TRBV2 and TRBJ1-2, with D uncertain. The CDR3 is 14 amino acids. V gave up 2 bases and J gave up 5 bases, with 12 bases separating them. The germline V gene encodes CDR1 SNHLY and CDR2 FYNNEI. The CDR3 coding sequence is TGTGCCAGCAGTGAAAATTGGGCTCGGTATGGCTACACCTTC. This gives the protein CASSENWARYGYTF.

CDR3 coding DNA: TGCGCCAGCAGCTACCGACAGGGGAGCACCGGGGAGCTGTTTTTT. Translating gives CASSYRQGSTGELFF. The V call is TRBV5-1, the J call TRBJ2-2, with TRBD1 matching 8 bases. Germline V gene data show CDR1 as SGHRS and CDR2 as YFSETQ. J lost 4 bases, V lost 3 bases, and 5 bases had no gene match. This CDR3 contains 15 residues.

This chain links TRBV15 with TRBJ1-5; D ambiguous. With 5 bases removed from V and 5 bases from J, the gap between germline ends came to 13 bases. CDR3 length equals 14 residues. Germline V lookup: CDR1 LNHNV, CDR2 YYDKDF (reference sequence). CDR3 sequence: CATSAEGWDQPQHF. The CDR3 DNA reads TGTGCCACCAGCGCTGAGGGCTGGGATCAGCCCCAGCATTTT.

The chain is built from TRBV15 and TRBJ2-1; 10 bases agree with TRBD2. Germline loops: CDR1 LNHNV, CDR2 YYDKDF (reference sequence). This CDR3 region has 17 residues. After removal of 1 base from V and 3 bases from J, the junction contained 6 bases not matched to a gene. DNA of the CDR3: TGTGCCACCAGCAGAGTTCCCGGGACTAGCGACTACAATGAGCAGTTCTTC. This gives the protein CATSRVPGTSDYNEQFF.

The V and J genes are TRBV2 and TRBJ1-2, with 7 bases fitting TRBD1. This CDR3 has 14 residues. The germline V gene has CDR1 SNHLY and CDR2 FYNNEI. Losses at the gene ends were 0 bases for V and 7 bases for J; bases not matched to a gene: 5. The CDR3 protein is CASSEARQGGGYTF. The DNA for the CDR3 is TGTGCCAGCAGTGAAGCCCGACAGGGCGGTGGCTACACCTTC.

The chain is built from TRBV18 and TRBJ1-1; D remains ambiguous. This CDR3 comprises 15 residues. V lost 0 bases, J lost 2 bases, and 10 bases lay in between. The V gene's germline CDR1 is KGHSH and CDR2 LQKENI. The CDR3, as DNA: TGTGCCAGCTCACCACCTGTCAGACAAAACACTGAAGCTTTCTTT. It is translated as CASSPPVRQNTEAFF.

CDR3 sequence reads: CASSAGYAIQYF. CDR3 DNA sequence: TGTGCCAGCAGCGCGGGTTACGCCATTCAGTACTTC. The V call is TRBV2, the J call TRBJ2-4, with D tentatively TRBD2 (5 bases). CDR1 and CDR2 (germline): SNHLY, FYNNEI. Deletions cut 6 bases from V and 9 bases from J, with 12 bases between. The CDR3 extends over 12 amino acids.

The chain couples TRBV6-2 or TRBV6-3 to TRBJ2-3; a possible D gene is TRBD2 (7 bases). Per the germline V gene, CDR1 is MNHEY and CDR2 is SVGEGT. V was trimmed by 6 bases and J by 4 bases, leaving 20 bases between them. CDR3 length equals 16 residues. The CDR3 loop reads CASSPTQGRGPDTQYF. DNA of the CDR3: TGTGCCAGCAGCCCTACTCAGGGGAGGGGACCAGATACGCAGTATTTT.

The chain combines TRBV7-2 with TRBJ2-1; weak D call: TRBD1 (5 bases). V dropped 1 base and J dropped 8 bases, with 12 bases sitting between them. Germline V lookup: CDR1 SGHTA, CDR2 FQGNSA. This CDR3 is built from 14 residues. The CDR3 DNA reads as TGTGCCAGCAGCTTAGTGGGGCAGGGCCATGAGCAGTTCTTC. Translated, it gives CASSLVGQGHEQFF.

V gene TRBV15 combines with J gene TRBJ1-2, with a tentative D call TRBD1 (6 bases). CDR3 size: 15 residues. Per germline, CDR1 LNHNV and CDR2 YYDKDF (reference sequence). Trimming took 1 base from V and 2 from J, leaving 11 bases between them. CDR3 loop: CATSRAQGRNYGYTF. In nucleotides, the CDR3 is TGTGCCACCAGCAGAGCTCAGGGGCGGAACTATGGCTACACCTTC.

The chain employs TRBV6-2 or TRBV6-3 and TRBJ1-4; TRBD1 aligns across 7 bases. V shed 2 bases, J shed 8 bases, and the junction held 8 bases outside the gene matches. CDR3 length: 15 residues. Germline-derived CDR1 and CDR2 are MNHEY and SVGEGT. Written as DNA, the CDR3 is TGTGCCAGCAGTTACGGAACAGGGGCGAGAGAAAAACTGTTTTTT. Protein sequence: CASSYGTGAREKLFF.

V is TRBV5-4 and J is TRBJ2-3; 8 nucleotides line up with TRBD1. Germline CDR1 reads SGHNT; CDR2 reads YYREEE (reference sequence). The CDR3 runs 18 residues. The V and J ends lost 3 bases and 2 bases, in that order; junction bases with no gene match: 14. CDR3: CASSSGPRTGRATDTQYF. CDR3 coding DNA: TGTGCCAGCAGCTCGGGGCCCAGGACAGGGCGGGCCACAGATACGCAGTATTTT.

The V call is TRBV19, the J call TRBJ2-1; D is perhaps TRBD2 (5 bases). V dropped 5 bases and J dropped 2 bases, with 13 bases sitting between them. Germline V gives CDR1 LNHDA, CDR2 SQIVND (reference sequence). This CDR3 has 15 residues. The CDR3 DNA reads as TGTGCCAGTAGTCAGCCCGGACTCGCCTACAATGAGCAGTTCTTC. It specifies CASSQPGLAYNEQFF.

The J gene is TRBJ2-3, the V gene TRBV7-9; D might be TRBD2 (6 bases). V was trimmed by 6 bases and J by 3 bases, leaving 16 bases between them. Germline-derived CDR1 and CDR2 are SEHNR and FQNEAQ (reference sequence). CDR3 size: 15 residues. The CDR3 region has the DNA TGTGCCAGCAGACTAAGGAGGCGGGGAACAGATACGCAGTATTTT. Its protein product is CASRLRRRGTDTQYF. The variable domain in full, completed from reference TRBV7-9 and TRBJ2-3, reads DTGVSQNPRHKITKRGQNVTFRCDPISEHNRLYWYRQTLGQGPEFLTYFQNEAQLEKSRLLSDRFSAERPKGSFSTLEIQRTEQGDSAMYLCASRLRRRGTDTQYFGPGTRLTVL.

This clone has ten or more counts. The chain uses TRBV30 and TRBJ1-6; TRBD1 matches at 8 bases. Germline V lookup: CDR1 GTSNPN, CDR2 SVGIG (reference sequence). The length of the CDR3 is 13 residues. Unmatched junction bases numbered 4, after V lost 5 bases and J lost 7 bases. Here the CDR3 DNA reads TGTGCCTGGGGACAGGGATGGAATTCACCCCTCCACTTT. Its protein is CAWGQGWNSPLHF.

V usage is TRBV10-1 and J usage is TRBJ1-2; the D gene is possibly TRBD1 (5 bases). Trimming took 4 bases from V and 5 from J, leaving 29 bases between them. The germline V gene has CDR1 WNHNN and CDR2 SYGVQD (reference sequence). The CDR3 contains 19 residues. In nucleotides, the CDR3 is TGCGCCAGCAGTGGCCAGAGTCTTGACAGCCACCCCCACGATTATGGCTACACCTTC. It encodes CASSGQSLDSHPHDYGYTF.

This rearrangement joins TRBV7-9 to TRBJ1-6, with D maybe TRBD1 (5 bases). Germline CDR1 is SEHNR and CDR2 is FQNEAQ (reference sequence). Trimming pared 5 bases from V and 7 bases from J, leaving 18 bases between. The CDR3 length is 16 residues. CDR3 amino acids: CASSAALQATNSPLHF. CDR3 DNA: TGTGCCAGCAGCGCCGCCCTACAGGCGACGAATTCACCCCTCCACTTT. The entire variable domain, with the rest obtained from reference TRBV7-9 and TRBJ1-6, is as follows: DTGVSQNPRHKITKRGQNVTFRCDPISEHNRLYWYRQTLGQGPEFLTYFQNEAQLEKSRLLSDRFSAERPKGSFSTLEIQRTEQGDSAMYLCASSAALQATNSPLHFGNGTRLTVT.

The gene calls are TRBV18 and TRBJ1-2, with TRBD1 as a possible D gene (6 bases). Trimming left V 2 bases short and J 7 bases short, with 17 bases between. The CDR3 length is 15 residues. The germline V gene encodes CDR1 KGHSH and CDR2 LQKENI. The CDR3 DNA sequence: TGTGCCAGCTCACCAGACCTTTCTCAGGGGAGTGGCTACACCTTC. This codes for CASSPDLSQGSGYTF.

This chain joins TRBV11-2 and TRBJ1-2; TRBD1 agrees at 8 bases. There are 14 residues in the CDR3. After removal of 5 bases from V and 4 bases from J, the junction contained 6 bases not matched to a gene. Per the germline V gene, CDR1 is SGHAT and CDR2 is FQNNGV. The CDR3 loop reads CASSPDRGSYGYTF. CDR3 in DNA: TGTGCCAGCAGCCCTGACAGGGGAAGCTATGGCTACACCTTC.

V is TRBV30 and J is TRBJ1-3, with D perhaps matching TRBD1 (6 bases). Germline loops: CDR1 GTSNPN, CDR2 SVGIG (reference sequence). The CDR3 covers 18 residues. Trimming removed 1 base at V and 4 bases at J, with 23 bases between. CDR3 bases: TGTGCCTGGAGTGGGAGGCGCGCAGGGGCGATGGGAGGAAACACCATATATTTT. Its translation: CAWSGRRAGAMGGNTIYF.